Detailed here is one TCR beta chain. This entry comes from a study of radiation and T cells in renal cell carcinoma. TCRdb keeps only in-frame clones here, not all; method: immunoSEQ multiplex PCR. The table has some 150,000 clones, around 88% seen once. CDR1 and CDR2 (germline): SGHRS, YFSETQ. There are 18 residues in the CDR3. Trimming took 2 bases from V and 2 from J, leaving 22 bases between them. The time point here: blood 4 weeks post-SBRT, at nephrectomy. Treatment in this sample: 15 Gy SBRT to primary tumor, nephrectomy 4 weeks later. The sample in question was blood, obtained from a patient whose treatment included radiotherapy and nephrectomy. This sequence joins TRBV5-1 and TRBJ2-5; TRBD2 is a possible D gene (6 bases). This clonotype originated in a woman between 45 and 65 years old with renal cell carcinoma. The CDR3 is CASSFFEGSGEIQETQYF. CDR3 coding DNA: TGCGCCAGCAGCTTCTTCGAGGGTAGCGGAGAGATTCAAGAGACCCAGTACTTC.